A single sample gave rise to the 22 T cell receptor beta chains below, sequenced in a study of T cells in Graves' hyperthyroidism and ophthalmopathy. TCR beta CDR3 sequences were amplified from RNA transcripts. First-round RT-PCR targeting the TCR CDR3 was performed with the HTBI primer set. Via MiXCR, TCRdb re-called the multiplex PCR reads, giving one row per CDR3 protein. Of fewer than 300,000 distinct CDR3 sequences in the sample, 13% to 15% were seen once. The material sequenced was blood. The receptors stem from a woman in her fifties or sixties with Graves' hyperthyroidism that later progressed to Graves' ophthalmopathy.

This clonotype has at least ten counts. This chain joins TRBV7-3 and TRBJ2-3; D is unresolved. V lost 5 bases and J 2 bases, leaving 8 bases between the germline ends. The CDR3 sequence is 13 residues long. Germline assignment: CDR1 SGHTA and CDR2 FQGTGA. The CDR3 spells CASSPINTDTQYF. The CDR3 DNA is TGTGCCAGCAGCCCGATTAACACAGATACGCAGTATTTT.

This clonotype was seen ten or more times. The V gene is TRBV18, the J gene TRBJ2-1, with 8 bases aligning to TRBD2. V lost 1 base, J lost 10 bases, and 12 bases stayed unmatched. The CDR3 consists of 16 residues. Germline CDR1 is KGHSH and CDR2 is LQKENI. DNA for the CDR3: TGTGCCAGCTCACCACTGTTTACTAGCGGACTCGCGGAGCAGTTCTTC. This translates into CASSPLFTSGLAEQFF.

This clonotype came up many times. J is TRBJ1-1 and V is TRBV5-1; possibly TRBD1 for D (6 bases). The CDR3 has 11 residues. Deletions cut 3 bases from V and 8 bases from J, with 8 bases between. Germline V CDR1 and CDR2: SGHRS, YFSETQ. The CDR3 sequence: CASSSDREAFF. For the CDR3, the DNA is TGCGCCAGCAGCTCCGACAGGGAAGCTTTCTTT.

This clonotype was counted many times. The V call is TRBV7-2, the J call TRBJ2-7; no firm D call. CDR1 and CDR2 from the germline V gene are SGHTA and FQGNSA. There are 15 residues in the CDR3. V was shortened by 5 bases and J by 2 bases, with 16 bases between the two germline ends. The CDR3 is CASSPYGFSPYEQYF. The CDR3 DNA is TGTGCCAGCAGCCCATATGGATTCTCCCCCTACGAGCAGTACTTC.

There are many counts of this clonotype. The chain links TRBV18 to TRBJ1-3, with D maybe TRBD1 (6 bases). Trimming shortened V by 1 base and J by 4 bases, and 11 bases separated the two germline ends. Germline CDR1 KGHSH, CDR2 LQKENI. The CDR3 is 15 amino acids. CDR3 region: CASSPLTGNGNTIYF. CDR3 DNA sequence: TGTGCCAGCTCACCACTCACAGGGAACGGAAACACCATATATTTT. Using reference TRBV18 and TRBJ1-3 for the parts outside the CDR3, the full variable domain is NAGVMQNPRHLVRRRGQEARLRCSPMKGHSHVYWYRQLPEEGLKFMVYLQKENIIDESGMPKERFSAEFPKEGPSILRIQQVVRGDSAAYFCASSPLTGNGNTIYFGEGSWLTVV.

This clonotype was seen at least ten times. The V call is TRBV6-1, the J call TRBJ2-2, with D uncertain. Trimming took 7 bases from V and 1 from J, leaving 13 bases between them. This CDR3 has 15 amino acids. The germline V gene encodes CDR1 MNHNS and CDR2 SASEGT. The CDR3: CASNKGFENTGELFF. The CDR3 DNA reads as TGTGCCAGCAATAAGGGCTTTGAGAACACCGGGGAGCTGTTTTTT.

The V and J genes are TRBV5-1 and TRBJ1-1; a weak D match, TRBD1 (5 bases). V shed 0 bases and J shed 10 bases, with 10 bases lying between them. This CDR3 is built from 12 residues. Per germline, CDR1 SGHRS and CDR2 YFSETQ. In DNA, the CDR3 is TGCGCCAGCAGCTTGGCAGGGATGCGAGCTTTCTTT. This sequence encodes CASSLAGMRAFF.

The rearrangement uses TRBV7-3 and TRBJ1-4; D gene unclear. V gave up 0 bases and J gave up 4 bases, with 9 bases separating them. Germline V gene sequence: CDR1 SGHTA, CDR2 FQGTGA. This CDR3 has 15 residues. The CDR3 bases are TGTGCCAGCAGCTTAACAGGGAATGTTAATGAAAAACTGTTTTTT. This gives the protein CASSLTGNVNEKLFF. Full variable domain (missing parts from reference TRBV7-3 and TRBJ1-4): GAGVSQTPSNKVTEKGKYVELRCDPISGHTALYWYRQSLGQGPEFLIYFQGTGAADDSGLPNDRFFAVRPEGSVSTLKIQRTERGDSAVYLCASSLTGNVNEKLFFGSGTQLSVL.

This clonotype has a count of ten or more. The chain uses TRBV9 and TRBJ2-1; TRBD2 is a possible D gene (6 bases). The CDR3 runs to 16 residues. The ends were cut back, 4 bases at V and 0 bases at J, with 14 bases in the middle. The germline CDR1 and CDR2 sequences are SGDLS and YYNGEE. The CDR3 nucleotides are TGTGCCAGCAGCCCCCCGCCCGGGAGCTCCTACAATGAGCAGTTCTTC. Translating it yields CASSPPPGSSYNEQFF.

This clonotype occurred many times. The chain is built from TRBV7-9 and TRBJ2-1; D may be TRBD2 (5 bases). Germline lookup yields CDR1 SEHNR and CDR2 FQNEAQ (reference sequence). The CDR3 runs 16 residues. V lost 3 bases and J lost 0, with 12 bases in between. The CDR3 DNA is TGTGCCAGCAGCTTCACTGGCCGGGACTCCTACAATGAGCAGTTCTTC. This encodes CASSFTGRDSYNEQFF.

This clonotype showed up many times. The rearrangement links TRBV3-1 to TRBJ2-2, with TRBD1 as a possible D gene (6 bases). Germline V CDR1 and CDR2: LGHDT, YNNKEL (reference sequence). The CDR3 contains 17 residues. V dropped 4 bases and J dropped 1 base, with 16 bases sitting between them. For the CDR3, the DNA is TGTGCCAGCAGCCGGAGGTCAGGGGCTTGGAACACCGGGGAGCTGTTTTTT. Its protein is CASSRRSGAWNTGELFF.

V usage is TRBV19 and J usage is TRBJ2-4, with no clear D. The CDR3 is 16 amino acids. CDR1 LNHDA and CDR2 SQIVND come from the germline V gene (reference sequence). V was shortened by 5 bases and J by 0 bases, with 14 bases between the two germline ends. CDR3 amino acids: CASSARSGLAKNIQYF. The DNA of the CDR3 is TGTGCCAGTAGTGCCCGATCCGGGCTAGCCAAAAACATTCAGTACTTC.

This clonotype was observed at least ten times. J is TRBJ1-2 and V is TRBV5-1, with D hard to call. This CDR3 comprises 16 residues. Trimming removed 0 bases at V and 0 bases at J, with 12 bases between. Germline lookup yields CDR1 SGHRS and CDR2 YFSETQ. CDR3 protein: CASSLASPGPNYGYTF. The CDR3 region has the DNA TGCGCCAGCAGCTTGGCCAGTCCTGGCCCTAACTATGGCTACACCTTC. Filled out from reference TRBV5-1 and TRBJ1-2, the complete variable domain reads KAGVTQTPRYLIKTRGQQVTLSCSPISGHRSVSWYQQTPGQGLQFLFEYFSETQRNKGNFPGRFSGRQFSNSRSEMNVSTLELGDSALYLCASSLASPGPNYGYTFGSGTRLTVV.

A few counts support this clonotype. The chain joins TRBV5-1 to TRBJ1-2; 7 nucleotides line up with TRBD1. This CDR3 has 15 amino acids. From germline, CDR1 is SGHRS and CDR2 YFSETQ. V trimming: 0 bases; J trimming: 8 bases; junction bases outside the gene matches: 10. The CDR3 sequence is CASSLAATGVWGYTF. DNA of the CDR3: TGCGCCAGCAGCTTGGCCGCAACAGGGGTCTGGGGCTACACCTTC. The entire variable domain, with the rest obtained from reference TRBV5-1 and TRBJ1-2, is as follows: KAGVTQTPRYLIKTRGQQVTLSCSPISGHRSVSWYQQTPGQGLQFLFEYFSETQRNKGNFPGRFSGRQFSNSRSEMNVSTLELGDSALYLCASSLAATGVWGYTFGSGTRLTVV.

The rearrangement links TRBV7-9 to TRBJ1-1; D ambiguous. CDR1 and CDR2 (germline): SEHNR, FQNEAQ (reference sequence). This CDR3 is built from 14 residues. Trimming shortened V by 5 bases and J by 0 bases, and 10 bases separated the two germline ends. CDR3 amino acids: CASSLGIMNTEAFF. CDR3 in DNA: TGTGCCAGCAGCCTAGGAATAATGAACACTGAAGCTTTCTTT.

The rearrangement joins TRBV28 to TRBJ2-1, with 9 bases identical to TRBD2. This CDR3 is built from 17 residues. The trim removed 1 base at V and 8 bases at J, leaving 12 bases unmatched. Germline CDR1 and CDR2: MDHEN and SYDVKM. CDR3 nucleotide sequence: TGTGCCAGCAGTTTATCGGCTAGCGGGACGCTGGGCGATGAGCAGTTCTTC. Translation gives CASSLSASGTLGDEQFF.

This clonotype was seen ten or more times. The chain joins TRBV11-2 to TRBJ2-5; no clear D gene. CDR1 SGHAT and CDR2 FQNNGV come from the germline V gene. The CDR3 loop spans 15 amino acids. Trimming stripped 4 bases from V and 7 bases from J, with 19 bases between. The CDR3 reads CASSYTKGIPGTQYF. DNA for the CDR3: TGTGCCAGCAGCTATACCAAAGGGATCCCGGGGACCCAGTACTTC.

The J gene is TRBJ1-1, the V gene TRBV30; 10 nucleotides line up with TRBD1. Germline V gene sequence: CDR1 GTSNPN, CDR2 SVGIG (reference sequence). V gave up 3 bases and J gave up 7 bases; unmatched junction bases: 2. The CDR3 loop spans 12 amino acids. The CDR3 loop reads CAWRRDRGEAFF. The CDR3 nucleotides read TGTGCCTGGAGACGGGACAGGGGTGAAGCTTTCTTT. The whole variable domain, remainder taken from reference TRBV30 and TRBJ1-1, is SQTIHQWPATLVQPVGSPLSLECTVEGTSNPNLYWYRQAAGRGLQLLFYSVGIGQISSEVPQNLSASRPQDRQFILSSKKLLLSDSGFYLCAWRRDRGEAFFGQGTRLTVV.

The rearrangement uses TRBV6-4 and TRBJ2-3; possible D gene TRBD2, 6 bases. The CDR3 has 15 amino acids. Trimming cost V 5 bases and J 4 bases, with 16 bases left between them. Germline-derived CDR1 and CDR2 are MRHNA and SNTAGT. This CDR3 reads CASSRDGRSADTQYF. The CDR3 DNA is TGTGCCAGCAGTCGAGACGGGAGAAGCGCAGATACGCAGTATTTT.

This clonotype was counted many times. The CDR3 protein is CAWSGRQGPGYGYTF. The CDR3 nucleotides are TGTGCCTGGAGTGGTCGACAGGGGCCGGGCTATGGCTACACCTTC. The chain is built from TRBV30 and TRBJ1-2, with 8 bases that match TRBD1. The V segment lost 1 base and the J segment 4 bases; nucleotides outside the gene matches: 8. The CDR3 consists of 15 residues. Per germline, CDR1 GTSNPN and CDR2 SVGIG (reference sequence).

In its sample, this clonotype was seen a few times. The gene calls are TRBV6-2 or TRBV6-3 and TRBJ2-3; no firm D call. The CDR3 covers 13 residues. The V end lost 6 bases, the J end lost 2 bases, and 9 bases lay between the germline ends. The germline gives CDR1 MNHEY, CDR2 SVGEGT. The CDR3 DNA reads as TGTGCCAGCAGCTACCTAATCACAGATACGCAGTATTTT. Its protein is CASSYLITDTQYF.

In its sample, this clonotype was seen many times. The V and J genes are TRBV24-1 and TRBJ2-3; 8 positions agree with TRBD1. CDR3 length: 15 amino acids. CDR1 is KGHDR and CDR2 is SFDVKD in the germline V gene. V gave up 2 bases and J gave up 4 bases; unmatched junction bases: 4. The CDR3 spells CATSDSTGVPDTQYF. The CDR3 DNA sequence: TGTGCCACCAGTGATTCGACAGGGGTCCCAGATACGCAGTATTTT.